The rows below give T cell receptor beta chains drawn from one sample of a study of T cells after yellow fever vaccination. MiXCR was run by TCRdb on the 5' RACE reads, yielding one entry per CDR3 protein. The data show about 250,000 distinct CDR3 sequences, around 3.5% seen once. The input for sequencing was PBMCs, taken 15 days after the yellow fever booster vaccination. The receptor source for this set is a man aged 18 to 30 who received the YFV17D yellow fever vaccine. Both conserved end residues are part of each CDR3. Fields, in order: J gene, D gene, clone size, V gene, CDR3 DNA, CDR3 protein. D genes are given only for firm matches. Each size is once, few or many counts, or a class when the clone is expanded.

>TRBJ2-7|TRBD2|many|TRBV11-2
TGTGCCAGCAGCTTAGTCTTTGGCGGGGGGCCGGTAAGCTCCTACGAGCAGTACTTC
CASSLVFGGGPVSSYEQYF
>TRBJ1-2|NA|many|TRBV12-3/TRBV12-4
TGTGCCAGCAGTTTCCTCGGGGGTCAGGGCTACACCTTC
CASSFLGGQGYTF
>TRBJ1-2|NA|many|TRBV12-3/TRBV12-4
TGTGCCAGCACCCCGTGGCAGGGGAATGGCTACACCTTC
CASTPWQGNGYTF
>TRBJ1-4|NA|many|TRBV7-9
TGTGCCAGCAGCATACCGGGAGGGGAAAAACTGTTTTTT
CASSIPGGEKLFF
>TRBJ1-5|NA|many|TRBV4-2
TGTGCCAGCAGCCAAGATACCAGACATCAGCCCCAGCATTTT
CASSQDTRHQPQHF
>TRBJ1-3|NA|many|TRBV5-1
TGCGCCAGCAGCCTACAGGATTGGGGTCACTCTGGAAACACCATATATTTT
CASSLQDWGHSGNTIYF
>TRBJ2-3|NA|many|TRBV7-2
TGTGCCAGCAGCTTAGGGGGTGGCGGGATGGGAGATACGCAGTATTTT
CASSLGGGGMGDTQYF
>TRBJ1-1|NA|many|TRBV5-1
TGCGCCAGCAGCTTGGGGCTAAACACTGAAGCTTTCTTT
CASSLGLNTEAFF
>TRBJ1-1|NA|many|TRBV20-1
TGCAGTGCTAGTTGGGGGTTCGGGGGGCCGGATGAAGCTTTCTTT
CSASWGFGGPDEAFF
>TRBJ1-2|NA|many|TRBV20-1
TGCAGTGCTAACGGCAGGGGATCCTATGGCTACACCTTC
CSANGRGSYGYTF
>TRBJ2-5|TRBD1|many|TRBV5-6
TGTGCCAGCAGCTTGGAGGGGGCCTCAGGCGGTTCAGAGACCCAGTACTTC
CASSLEGASGGSETQYF
>TRBJ2-1|NA|many|TRBV6-6
TGTGCCAGCAGTTGGACAGTCCAGGGGATATACAATGAGCAGTTCTTC
CASSWTVQGIYNEQFF
>TRBJ2-1|NA|many|TRBV9
TGTGCCAGCAGCGTGGGCGGGGGACACATCTCCTACAATGAGCAGTTCTTC
CASSVGGGHISYNEQFF